This T cell receptor (beta chain) is drawn from a study of cytomegalovirus exposure and HLA in healthy donors. Researchers ran the PCR with 60 Vbeta and 13 Jbeta primers. The table came from immunoSEQ multiplex PCR; TCRdb's copy has only in-frame clones and leaves some out. The sample includes approximately 150,000 clones, roughly 80% seen only once; the top ten take about 4%. In regard to this clone: Its antigen is currently unknown.

The CDR3 sequence is 16 residues long. V was clipped by 1 base and J by 0 bases, with 12 bases between them. CDR1 and CDR2 (germline): LGHNA, YNFKEQ. Study-level findings and limits: Accurate prediction of most subjects' HLA-A and HLA-B alleles from TCR beta sequences was reported. Researchers counted approximately 160 TCR beta chains as cytomegalovirus-associated.

The chain links TRBV4-2 to TRBJ1-1, with D maybe TRBD1 (6 bases). The source material was PBMCs. This receptor was identified in a man aged 45-65 years in good health and CMV-seropositive. The CDR3 bases are TGTGCCAGCAGCCAAGTAGGGGGGAGGGTGAACACTGAAGCTTTCTTT. This encodes CASSQVGGRVNTEAFF.